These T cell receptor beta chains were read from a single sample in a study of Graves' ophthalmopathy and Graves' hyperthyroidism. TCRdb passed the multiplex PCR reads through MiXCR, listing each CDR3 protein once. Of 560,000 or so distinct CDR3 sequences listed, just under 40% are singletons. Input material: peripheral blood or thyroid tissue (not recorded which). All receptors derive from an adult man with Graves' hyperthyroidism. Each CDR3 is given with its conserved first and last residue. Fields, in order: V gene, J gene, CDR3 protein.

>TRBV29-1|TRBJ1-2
CSVARGDNYGYTF
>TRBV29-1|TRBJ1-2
CSAPREDGYTF
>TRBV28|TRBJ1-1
CASSFGTGDTEAFF
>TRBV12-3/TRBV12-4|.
CASRATSGRTDTQYF
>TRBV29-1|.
CSAGVDEQFF
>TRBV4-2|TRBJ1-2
CASSQALVPGIGYGYTF
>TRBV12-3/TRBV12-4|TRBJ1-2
CASIRRGEDYTF
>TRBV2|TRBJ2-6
CASSEQLANVLTF
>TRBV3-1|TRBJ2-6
CASSYRETNVLTF
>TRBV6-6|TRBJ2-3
CASSEIRDGTDTQYF
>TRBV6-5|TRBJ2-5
CASSPDRGRGETRYF
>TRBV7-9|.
CASSFEREVGEQFF
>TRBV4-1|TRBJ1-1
CASSQEPGLTEAFF
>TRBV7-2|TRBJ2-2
CASSGAGTNTGELFF
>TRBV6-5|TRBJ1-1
CASSLRSGGRNTEAFF
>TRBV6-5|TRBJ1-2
CASSYSTGTGYTF
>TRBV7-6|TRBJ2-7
CTSSLDSGRGYEQYF
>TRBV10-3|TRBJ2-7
CAITRAGTSDEQYF
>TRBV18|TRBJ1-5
CASADRAPNQPQHF
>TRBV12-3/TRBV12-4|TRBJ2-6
CASRPDRGLSGANVLTF
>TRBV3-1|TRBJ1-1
CASSQERGVDTEAFF
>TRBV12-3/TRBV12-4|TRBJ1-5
CASSFGYSNQPQHF
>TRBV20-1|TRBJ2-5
CSATSGTSGERETQYF
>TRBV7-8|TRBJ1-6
CASSLTESSYNSPLHF
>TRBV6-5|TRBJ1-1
CASSPGQGSVSTEAFF
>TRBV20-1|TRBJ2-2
CSASISATGELFF
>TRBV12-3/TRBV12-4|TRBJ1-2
CASSLQGAYGYTF
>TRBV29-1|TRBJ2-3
CSVVPGSTDTQYF
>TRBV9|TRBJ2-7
CASSALGGGDEQYF